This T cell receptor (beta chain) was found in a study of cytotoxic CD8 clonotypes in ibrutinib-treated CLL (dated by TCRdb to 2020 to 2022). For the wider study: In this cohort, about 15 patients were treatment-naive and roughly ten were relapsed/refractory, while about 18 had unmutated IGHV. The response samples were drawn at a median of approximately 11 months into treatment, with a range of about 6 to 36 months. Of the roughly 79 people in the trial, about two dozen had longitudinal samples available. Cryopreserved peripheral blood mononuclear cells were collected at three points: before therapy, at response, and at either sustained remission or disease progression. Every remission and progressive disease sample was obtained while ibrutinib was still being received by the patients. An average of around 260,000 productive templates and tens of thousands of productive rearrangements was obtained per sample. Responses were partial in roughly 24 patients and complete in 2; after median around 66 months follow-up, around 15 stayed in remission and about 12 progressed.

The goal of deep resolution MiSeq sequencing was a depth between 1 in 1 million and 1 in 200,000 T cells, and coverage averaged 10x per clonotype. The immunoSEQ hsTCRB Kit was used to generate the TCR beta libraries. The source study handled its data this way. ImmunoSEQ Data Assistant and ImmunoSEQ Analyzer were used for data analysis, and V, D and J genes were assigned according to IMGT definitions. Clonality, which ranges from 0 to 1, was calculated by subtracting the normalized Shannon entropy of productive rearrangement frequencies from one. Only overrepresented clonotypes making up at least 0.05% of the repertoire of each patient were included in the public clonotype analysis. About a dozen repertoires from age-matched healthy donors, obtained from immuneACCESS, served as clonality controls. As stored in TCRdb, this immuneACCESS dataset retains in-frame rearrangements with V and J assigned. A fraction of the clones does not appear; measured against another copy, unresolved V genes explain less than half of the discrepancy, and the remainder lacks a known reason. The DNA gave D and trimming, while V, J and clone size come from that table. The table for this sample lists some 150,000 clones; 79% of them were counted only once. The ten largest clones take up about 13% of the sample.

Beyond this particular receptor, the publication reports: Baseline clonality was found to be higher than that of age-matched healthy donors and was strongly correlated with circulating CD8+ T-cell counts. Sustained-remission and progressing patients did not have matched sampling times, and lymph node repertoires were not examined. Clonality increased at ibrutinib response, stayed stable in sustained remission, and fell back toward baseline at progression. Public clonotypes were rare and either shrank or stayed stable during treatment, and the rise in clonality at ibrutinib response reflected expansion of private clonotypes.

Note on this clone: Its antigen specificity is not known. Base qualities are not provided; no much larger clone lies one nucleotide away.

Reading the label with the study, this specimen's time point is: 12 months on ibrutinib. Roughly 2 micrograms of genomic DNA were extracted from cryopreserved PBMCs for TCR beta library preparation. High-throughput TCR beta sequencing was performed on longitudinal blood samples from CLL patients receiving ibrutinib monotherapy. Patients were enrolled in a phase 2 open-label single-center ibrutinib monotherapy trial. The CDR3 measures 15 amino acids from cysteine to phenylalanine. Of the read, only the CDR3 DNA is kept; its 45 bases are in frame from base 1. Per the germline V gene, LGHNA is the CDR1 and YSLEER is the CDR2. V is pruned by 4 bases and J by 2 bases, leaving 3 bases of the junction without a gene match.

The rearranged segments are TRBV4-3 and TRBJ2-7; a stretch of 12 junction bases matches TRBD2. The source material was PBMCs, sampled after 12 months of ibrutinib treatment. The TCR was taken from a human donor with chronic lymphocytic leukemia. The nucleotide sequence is TGCGCCAGCAGCCCTAGCGGGAGGGGCACCTACGAGCAGTACTTC. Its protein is CASSPSGRGTYEQYF.